Detailed here is one T cell receptor (beta chain). The antigen this receptor binds is unknown. The sample holds no much larger clone one base away, and base qualities are not on file. The entry originates in a study of PD-1 blockade in mismatch repair-deficient tumors (dated by TCRdb to 2017 to 2019). Broadly, across the study: Between September 2013 and late 2016, the trial enrolled approximately 90 consecutive patients with about eleven types of mismatch repair-deficient cancer, all of whom had received prior treatment and were progressing. Tumor-associated T cell clones were tracked in the peripheral blood of patients responding to PD-1 blockade by deep sequencing of TCR CDR3 regions. General findings and caveats noted by the study authors: Rapid expansion after pembrolizumab followed by contraction, generally before radiologic responses, was shown by tumor-resident clones, which were often undetectable in blood before treatment.

The CDR3 starts with the cysteine, ends with the phenylalanine, and has 16 residues. Left in the record is the CDR3 DNA by itself, 48 bases read in frame from the first base. V loses 0 bases of germline sequence and J loses 5 bases, and the interval between the two ends is 15 bases. The germline V gene sets CDR1 to SGHNT and CDR2 to YENEEA. Mismatch repair deficiency in every enrolled patient was established by polymerase chain reaction or immunohistochemistry. TCR sequencing was carried out for three patients who responded to pembrolizumab therapy. The phase II trial prospectively evaluated PD-1 blockade with pembrolizumab in advanced mismatch repair-deficient cancers, independent of tissue of origin. Peripheral blood T cell samples were serially collected before and at multiple times after PD-1 blockade was started. Blood sampling time points were reported as weeks after the first dose of pembrolizumab.

Libraries were prepared through the immunoSEQ multiplex PCR assay. As stored in TCRdb, this immuneACCESS dataset retains in-frame rearrangements with V and J assigned. A fraction of the clones does not appear; measured against another copy, unresolved V genes explain less than half of the discrepancy, and the remainder lacks a known reason. For this sample the table gives about 66,000 clones, of which approximately 78% were detected only once. Approximately 5% of the sample rests with the top ten. The chain was built from TRBV11-3 and TRBJ2-3; the D gene is not confidently resolved. This sequence originates from an adult with mismatch repair-deficient cancer. The input for sequencing was peripheral blood, taken 2 weeks after starting pembrolizumab. CDR3 loop: CASSLDLSGRGDTQYF. The DNA reads as follows: TGTGCCAGCAGCTTAGATCTCTCAGGTAGAGGAGATACGCAGTATTTT.